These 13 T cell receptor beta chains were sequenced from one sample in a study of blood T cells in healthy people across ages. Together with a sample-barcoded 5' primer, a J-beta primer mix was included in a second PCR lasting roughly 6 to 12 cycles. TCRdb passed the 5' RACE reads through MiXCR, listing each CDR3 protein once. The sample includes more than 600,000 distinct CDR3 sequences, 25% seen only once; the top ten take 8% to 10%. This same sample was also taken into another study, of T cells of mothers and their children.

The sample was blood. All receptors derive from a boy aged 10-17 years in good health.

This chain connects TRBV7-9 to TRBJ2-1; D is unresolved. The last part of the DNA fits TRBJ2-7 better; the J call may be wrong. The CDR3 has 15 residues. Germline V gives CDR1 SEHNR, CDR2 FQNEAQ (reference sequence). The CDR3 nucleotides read TGTGCCAGCAGCCTCGTGGCCGGAGCCGGCTACGAGCAGTACTTC. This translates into CASSLVAGAGYEQYF.

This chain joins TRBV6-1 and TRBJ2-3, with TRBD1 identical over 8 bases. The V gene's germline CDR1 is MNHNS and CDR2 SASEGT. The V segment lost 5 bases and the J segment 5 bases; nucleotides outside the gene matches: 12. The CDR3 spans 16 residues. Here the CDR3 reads CASSPNTGGFGDTQYF. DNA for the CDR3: TGTGCCAGCAGTCCGAATACAGGGGGTTTCGGAGATACGCAGTATTTT.

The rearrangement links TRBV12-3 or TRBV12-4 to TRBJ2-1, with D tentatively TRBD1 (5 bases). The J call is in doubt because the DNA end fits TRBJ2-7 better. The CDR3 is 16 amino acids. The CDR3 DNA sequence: TGTGCCAGCAGTTTTTTTGGGGCAGCCCCATCCTACGAGCAGTACTTC. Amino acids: CASSFFGAAPSYEQYF.

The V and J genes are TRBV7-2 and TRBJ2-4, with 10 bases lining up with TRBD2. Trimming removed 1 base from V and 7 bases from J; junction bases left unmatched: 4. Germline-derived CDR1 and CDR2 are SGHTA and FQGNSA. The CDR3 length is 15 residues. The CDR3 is CASSLGLAGDNIQYF. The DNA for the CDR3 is TGTGCCAGCAGCTTAGGGCTAGCGGGGGATAACATTCAGTACTTC.

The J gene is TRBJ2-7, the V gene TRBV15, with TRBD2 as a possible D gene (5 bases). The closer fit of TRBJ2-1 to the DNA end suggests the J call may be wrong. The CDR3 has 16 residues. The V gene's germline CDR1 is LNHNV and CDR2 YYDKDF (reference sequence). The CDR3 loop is CATSRVSDSPYNEQFF. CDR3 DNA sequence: TGTGCCACCAGCAGAGTATCGGACTCACCCTACAATGAGCAGTTCTTC.

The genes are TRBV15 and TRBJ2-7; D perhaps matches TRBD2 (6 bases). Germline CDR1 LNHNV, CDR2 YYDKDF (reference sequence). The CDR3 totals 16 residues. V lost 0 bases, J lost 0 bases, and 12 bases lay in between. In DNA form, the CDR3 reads TGTGCCACCAGCAGAGATGTCGGGGAGGACTCCTACGAGCAGTACTTC. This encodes CATSRDVGEDSYEQYF.

CDR3 sequence (DNA): TGTGCCATCAGTGAGTCCAGGGAAGAGACCCAGTACTTC. This translates into CAISESREETQYF. The chain has TRBV10-3 and TRBJ2-5; TRBD1 might be the D (5 bases). CDR1 is ENHRY, CDR2 SYGVKD, per germline. V was trimmed by 0 bases and J by 3 bases, leaving 5 bases between them. The CDR3 covers 13 residues.

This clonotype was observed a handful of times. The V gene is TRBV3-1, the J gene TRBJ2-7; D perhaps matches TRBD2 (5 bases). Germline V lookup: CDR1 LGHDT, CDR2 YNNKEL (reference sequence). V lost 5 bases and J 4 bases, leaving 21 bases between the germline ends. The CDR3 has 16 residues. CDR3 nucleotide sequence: TGTGCCAGCAGCGATCAAAGCGGACGGAACTTTTACGAGCAGTACTTC. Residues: CASSDQSGRNFYEQYF.

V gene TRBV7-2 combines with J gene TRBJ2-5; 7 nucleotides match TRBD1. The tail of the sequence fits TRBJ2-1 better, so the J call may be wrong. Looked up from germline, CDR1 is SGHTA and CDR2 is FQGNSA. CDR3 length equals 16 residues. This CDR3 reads CASSLVWQGDPSGQFF. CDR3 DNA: TGTGCCAGCAGCTTAGTTTGGCAGGGGGATCCCTCTGGGCAGTTCTTC.

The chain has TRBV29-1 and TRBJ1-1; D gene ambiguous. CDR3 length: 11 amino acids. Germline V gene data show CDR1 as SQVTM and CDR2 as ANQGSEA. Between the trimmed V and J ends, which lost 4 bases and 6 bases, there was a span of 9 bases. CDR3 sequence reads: CSVGRGAEAFF. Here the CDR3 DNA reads TGCAGCGTTGGTCGGGGAGCTGAAGCTTTCTTT.

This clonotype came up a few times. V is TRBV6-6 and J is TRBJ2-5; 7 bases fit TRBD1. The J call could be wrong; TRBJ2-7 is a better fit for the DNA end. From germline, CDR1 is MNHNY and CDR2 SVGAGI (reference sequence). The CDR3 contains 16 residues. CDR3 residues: CASGSPDGAGGYEQYF. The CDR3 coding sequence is TGTGCCAGCGGGTCTCCCGACGGAGCAGGGGGCTACGAGCAGTACTTC.

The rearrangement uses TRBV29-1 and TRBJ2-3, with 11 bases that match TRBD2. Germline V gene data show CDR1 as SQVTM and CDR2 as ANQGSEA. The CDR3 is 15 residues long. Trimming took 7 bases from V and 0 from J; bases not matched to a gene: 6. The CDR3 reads CSAKTSGDSTDTQYF. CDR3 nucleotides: TGCAGCGCCAAGACTAGCGGGGATAGCACAGATACGCAGTATTTT.

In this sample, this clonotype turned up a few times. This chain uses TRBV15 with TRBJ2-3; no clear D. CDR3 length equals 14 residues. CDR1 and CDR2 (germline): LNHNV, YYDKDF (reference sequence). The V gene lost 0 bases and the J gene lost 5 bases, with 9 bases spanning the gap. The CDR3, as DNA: TGTGCCACCAGCAGAGATTATAATGGAGATACGCAGTATTTT. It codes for CATSRDYNGDTQYF.